This T cell receptor beta chain was profiled in a study of shared clonotypes between healthy human individuals. TCRdb keeps only in-frame clones here, not all; method: immunoSEQ multiplex PCR. The sample carries roughly 2.1 million clones, 85% to 95% recorded once. Findings and limits, study-wide: With several donors compared, 4.5% to 6.5% of naive CD4 clonotypes were shared.

CD45RO-negative, CCR7-selected cells formed the naive CD8 fraction, which excluded terminally differentiated effector memory CD45RA+ cells. The donor cohort consisted entirely of Caucasian adults residing in Nashville, Tennessee. This clone appeared once. What it binds is not known. The specimen sequenced was naive CD8+ T cells from PBMCs. This TCR came from a man aged 18 to 29 in good health. Some clones in this sample may be carry-over from other donors' samples.

Here the CDR3 reads CAWSVGDSNEQFF. For the CDR3, the DNA is TGTGCCTGGAGTGTGGGGGACTCCAATGAGCAGTTCTTC. This chain joins TRBV30 and TRBJ2-1, with D possibly TRBD2 on 6 matching bases. Germline CDR1 and CDR2: GTSNPN and SVGIG (reference sequence). The CDR3 loop spans 13 amino acids. Between the trimmed V and J ends, which lost 0 bases and 6 bases, there was a span of 9 bases.